This T cell receptor beta chain is drawn from a study of T cell repertoires in cytomegalovirus infection. Study-wide background: CMV infection plus the matching HLA type was flagged by public TCR beta signatures.

With respect to this clonotype: Its antigen is not known.

TCRdb reprocessed the reads via MiXCR and lists one record per CDR3 protein. Among over 250,000 distinct CDR3 sequences, less than 25% were seen once, and the ten largest hold around 20%. The V gene's germline CDR1 is DFQATT and CDR2 SNEGSKA (reference sequence). V was pared by 3 bases and J by 1 base, with 3 bases of the junction left unmatched. This CDR3 contains 16 residues. This sequence originates from a human donor in good health (CMV status not recorded). Some clones in this sample may be carry-over from other donors' samples. The chain combines TRBV20-1 with TRBJ2-7; 16 nucleotides align to TRBD2. This specimen consisted of cultured PBMCs, obtained from culture after CMV antigen stimulation. For the CDR3, the DNA is TGCAGTGCTAGCGGGACTAGCGGGAGGGCTTCCTACGAGCAGTACTTC. Amino acid sequence: CSASGTSGRASYEQYF.